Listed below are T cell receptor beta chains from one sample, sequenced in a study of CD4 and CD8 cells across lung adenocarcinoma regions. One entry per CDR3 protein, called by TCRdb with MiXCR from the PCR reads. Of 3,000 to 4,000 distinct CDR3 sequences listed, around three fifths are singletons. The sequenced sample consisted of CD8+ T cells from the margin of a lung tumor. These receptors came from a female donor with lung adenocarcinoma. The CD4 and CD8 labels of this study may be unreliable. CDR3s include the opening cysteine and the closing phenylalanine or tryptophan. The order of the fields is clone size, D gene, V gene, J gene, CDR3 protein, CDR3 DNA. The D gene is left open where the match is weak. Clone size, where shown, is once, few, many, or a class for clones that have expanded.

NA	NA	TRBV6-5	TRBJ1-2	CASSYDRLNYGYTF	TGTGCCAGCAGTTACGACAGGCTGAACTATGGCTACACCTTC
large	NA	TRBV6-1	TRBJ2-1	CASSKEGPIVDNEQFF	TGTGCCAGCAGTAAGGAGGGCCCAATTGTAGACAATGAGCAGTTCTTC
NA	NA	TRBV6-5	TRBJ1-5	CASSSGGTDQPQHF	TGTGCCAGCAGTTCGGGGGGGACGGATCAGCCCCAGCATTTT
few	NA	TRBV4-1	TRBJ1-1	CASSHPMEGGVMNTEAFF	TGCGCCAGCAGCCATCCAATGGAGGGCGGGGTTATGAACACTGAAGCTTTCTTT
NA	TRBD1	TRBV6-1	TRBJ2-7	CASSEGYRGIFGTYEQYF	TGTGCCAGCAGTGAAGGGTACAGGGGGATCTTCGGGACCTACGAGCAGTACTTC
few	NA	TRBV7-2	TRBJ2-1	CASSLAELDEQFF	TGTGCCAGCAGCTTAGCGGAGTTGGATGAGCAGTTCTTC
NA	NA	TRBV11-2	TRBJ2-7	CASSLWAGPSSYEQYF	TGTGCCAGCAGCTTATGGGCGGGGCCTTCTTCCTACGAGCAGTACTTC
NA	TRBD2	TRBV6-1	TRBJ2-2	CASRATSVTNTGELFF	TGTGCCAGCAGAGCTACTAGCGTAACGAACACCGGGGAGCTGTTTTTT
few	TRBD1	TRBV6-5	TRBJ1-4	CASSWTGPNEKLFF	TGTGCCAGCAGTTGGACAGGGCCTAATGAAAAACTGTTTTTT
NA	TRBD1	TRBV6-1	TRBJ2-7	CASSELPGGTGADEQYF	TGTGCCAGCAGTGAACTCCCGGGCGGGACAGGGGCGGACGAGCAGTACTTC
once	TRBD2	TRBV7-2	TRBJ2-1	CASSWRTSGGGTYNEQFF	TGTGCCAGCAGCTGGAGGACTAGCGGGGGGGGTACGTACAATGAGCAGTTCTTC
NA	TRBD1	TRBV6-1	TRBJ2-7	CASSEGQGASYEQYF	TGTGCCAGCAGTGAAGGACAGGGCGCCTCCTACGAGCAGTACTTC
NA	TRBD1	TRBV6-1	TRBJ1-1	CASSETGHTEAFF	TGTGCCAGCAGTGAGACAGGGCACACTGAAGCTTTCTTT
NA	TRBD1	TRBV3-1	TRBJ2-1	CASSARYDRGLDEQFF	TGTGCCAGCAGCGCAAGGTATGACAGGGGGCTTGATGAGCAGTTCTTC
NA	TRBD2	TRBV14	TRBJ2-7	CASSPGGAGVYEQYF	TGTGCCAGCAGCCCCGGGGGGGCGGGAGTATACGAGCAGTACTTC
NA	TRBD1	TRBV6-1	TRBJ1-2	CASRDLQGSQFGYTF	TGTGCCAGCAGGGACCTACAGGGGTCGCAGTTTGGCTACACCTTC
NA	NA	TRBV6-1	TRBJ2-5	CASSARWGAGEETQYF	TGTGCCAGCAGCGCCCGGTGGGGAGCCGGGGAAGAGACCCAGTACTTC
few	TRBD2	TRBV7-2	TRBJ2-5	CASSLLAAGRETQYF	TGTGCCAGCAGCCTCCTAGCGGCCGGGAGGGAGACCCAGTACTTC
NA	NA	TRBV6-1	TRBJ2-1	CASSVLSNEQFF	TGTGCCAGCAGTGTTCTGAGCAATGAGCAGTTCTTC
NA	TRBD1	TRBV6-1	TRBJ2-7	CASSRDSYEQYF	TGTGCCAGCAGCCGGGACAGCTACGAGCAGTACTTC
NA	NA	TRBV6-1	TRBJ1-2	CASKAGGRGVYGYTF	TGTGCCAGCAAGGCCGGGGGGAGGGGGGTTTATGGCTACACCTTC
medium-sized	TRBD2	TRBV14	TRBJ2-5	CASSQVSLSSGRPQETQYF	TGTGCCAGCAGCCAAGTAAGCCTATCTAGCGGGAGGCCCCAAGAGACCCAGTACTTC
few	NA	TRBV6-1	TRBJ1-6	CASSRGGSYNSPLHF	TGTGCCAGCAGTCGAGGGGGTTCCTACAATTCACCCCTCCACTTT
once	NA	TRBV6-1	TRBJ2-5	CASGESGGRSTDTQYF	TGTGCCAGCGGTGAGTCTGGGGGGCGTAGCACAGATACCCAGTACTTC
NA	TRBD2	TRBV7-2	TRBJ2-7	CASSLGLAGGQGEQYF	TGTGCCAGCAGCTTAGGGCTAGCGGGAGGACAGGGCGAGCAGTACTTC
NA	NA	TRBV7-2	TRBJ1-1	CASSFYLSNTEAFF	TGTGCCAGCAGCTTTTACCTGTCGAACACTGAAGCTTTCTTT
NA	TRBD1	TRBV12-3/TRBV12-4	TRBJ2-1	CASSFGTGVGNEQFF	TGTGCCAGCAGTTTCGGGACAGGGGTGGGGAATGAGCAGTTCTTC
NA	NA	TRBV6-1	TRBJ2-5	CASSPPFWGETQYF	TGTGCCAGCTCTCCCCCCTTTTGGGGAGAGACCCAGTACTTC
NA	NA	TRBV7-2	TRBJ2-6	CASSLKGANVLTF	TGTGCCAGCAGCTTAAAGGGGGCCAACGTCCTGACTTTC
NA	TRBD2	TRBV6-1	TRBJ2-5	CASSEGGSQETQYF	TGTGCCAGCAGTGAAGGCGGGAGCCAAGAGACCCAGTACTTC
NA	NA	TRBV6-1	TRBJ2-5	CASTRRGEGQETQYF	TGTGCCAGCACCAGAAGGGGGGAGGGCCAAGAGACCCAGTACTTC
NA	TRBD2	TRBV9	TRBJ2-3	CASSEGPGLVTPDTQYF	TGTGCCAGCAGCGAGGGACCGGGACTAGTCACCCCAGATACGCAGTATTTT
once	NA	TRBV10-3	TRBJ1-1	CAIKGWVNAAEAFF	TGTGCCATCAAGGGATGGGTCAATGCGGCTGAAGCTTTCTTT
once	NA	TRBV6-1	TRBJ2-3	CASGDGGRDTDTQYF	TGTGCCAGCGGTGATGGGGGCCGGGACACAGATACGCAGTATTTT
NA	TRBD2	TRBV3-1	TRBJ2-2	CASSALAFTGELFF	TGTGCCAGCAGCGCACTAGCGTTCACCGGGGAGCTGTTTTTT
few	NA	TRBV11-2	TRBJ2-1	CASRIRDLENNEQFF	TGTGCCAGCAGAATCCGGGACTTGGAAAACAATGAGCAGTTCTTC
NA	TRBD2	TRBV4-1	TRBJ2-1	CASSLQEGLAQSSYNEQFF	TGCGCCAGCAGCCTCCAAGAGGGACTAGCTCAAAGCTCCTACAATGAGCAGTTCTTC
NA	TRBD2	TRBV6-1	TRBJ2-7	CASSPTSGESYEQYF	TGTGCCAGCAGCCCGACTAGCGGGGAAAGCTACGAGCAGTACTTC
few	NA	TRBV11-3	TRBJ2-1	CASRADSYNEQFF	TGTGCCAGCAGGGCAGACTCCTACAATGAGCAGTTCTTC
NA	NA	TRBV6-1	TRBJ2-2	CASRRDKVWPGELFF	TGTGCCAGCAGGAGGGACAAGGTTTGGCCCGGGGAGCTGTTTTTT
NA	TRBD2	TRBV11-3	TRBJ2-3	CAGSGGREGETQYF	TGTGCGGGCAGCGGGGGGCGTGAAGGAGAGACGCAGTACTTT